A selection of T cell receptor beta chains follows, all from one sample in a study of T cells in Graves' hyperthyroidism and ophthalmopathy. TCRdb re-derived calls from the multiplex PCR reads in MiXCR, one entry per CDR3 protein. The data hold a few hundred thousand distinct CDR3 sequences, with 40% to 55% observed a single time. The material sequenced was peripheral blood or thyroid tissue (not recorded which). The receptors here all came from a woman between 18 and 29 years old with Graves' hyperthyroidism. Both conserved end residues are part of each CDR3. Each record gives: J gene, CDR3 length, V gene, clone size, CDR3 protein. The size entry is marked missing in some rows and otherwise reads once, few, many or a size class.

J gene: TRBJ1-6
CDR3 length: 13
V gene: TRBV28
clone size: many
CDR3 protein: CASTTVKQAPLHF

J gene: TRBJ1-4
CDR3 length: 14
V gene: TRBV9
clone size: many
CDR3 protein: CASSVGQNGEKLFF

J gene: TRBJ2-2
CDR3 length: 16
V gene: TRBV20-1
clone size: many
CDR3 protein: CSARDTDRADTGELFF

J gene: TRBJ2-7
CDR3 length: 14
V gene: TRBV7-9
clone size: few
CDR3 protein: CASGELAAVDEQYF

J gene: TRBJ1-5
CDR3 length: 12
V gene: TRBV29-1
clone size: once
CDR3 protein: CSDEEGGQPQHF

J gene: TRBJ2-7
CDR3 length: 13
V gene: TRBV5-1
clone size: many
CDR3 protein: CASRGTGVYEQYF

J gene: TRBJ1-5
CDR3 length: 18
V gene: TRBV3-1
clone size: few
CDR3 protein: CASSQTDRDRGKDQPQHF

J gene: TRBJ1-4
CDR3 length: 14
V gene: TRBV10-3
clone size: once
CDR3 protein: CAISGQAPNEKLFF

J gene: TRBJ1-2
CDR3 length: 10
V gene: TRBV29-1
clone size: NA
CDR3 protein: CSVGAHGYTF

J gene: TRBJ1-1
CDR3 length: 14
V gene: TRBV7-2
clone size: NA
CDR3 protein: CASSFGTAGTEAFF

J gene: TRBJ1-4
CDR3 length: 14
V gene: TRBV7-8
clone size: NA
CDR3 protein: CASSLTGTLGKLFF

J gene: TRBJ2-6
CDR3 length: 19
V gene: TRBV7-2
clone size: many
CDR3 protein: CASSLATSGIPSGANVLTF

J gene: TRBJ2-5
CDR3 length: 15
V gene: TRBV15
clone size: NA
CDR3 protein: CATSRAGTARETQYF

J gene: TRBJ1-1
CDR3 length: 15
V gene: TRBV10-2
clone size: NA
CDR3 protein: CASRTIQGAHTEAFF

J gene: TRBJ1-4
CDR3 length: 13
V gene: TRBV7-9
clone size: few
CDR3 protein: CASSLDGGEKLFF

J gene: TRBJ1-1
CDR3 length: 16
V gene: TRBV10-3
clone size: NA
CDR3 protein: CAISEGVERLNTEAFF

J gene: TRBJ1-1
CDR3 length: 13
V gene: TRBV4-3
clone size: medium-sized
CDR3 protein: CASSQGYRFEAFF

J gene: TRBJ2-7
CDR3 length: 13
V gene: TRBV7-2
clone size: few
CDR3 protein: CASSPVVEYEQYF

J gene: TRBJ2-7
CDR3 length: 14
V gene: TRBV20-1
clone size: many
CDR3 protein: CSAPSGMGGYEQYF

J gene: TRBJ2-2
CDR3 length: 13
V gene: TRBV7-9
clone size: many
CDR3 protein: CASSLEADGELFF

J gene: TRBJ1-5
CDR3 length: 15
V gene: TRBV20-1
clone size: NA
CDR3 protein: CSATDRGAGNQPQHF

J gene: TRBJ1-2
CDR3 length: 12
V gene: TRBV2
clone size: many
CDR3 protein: CASSESSYGYTF

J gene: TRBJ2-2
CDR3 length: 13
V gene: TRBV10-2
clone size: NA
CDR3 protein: CASSDGRRGELFF

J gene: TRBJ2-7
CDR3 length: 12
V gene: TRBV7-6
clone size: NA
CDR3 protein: CASSVGEYEQYF

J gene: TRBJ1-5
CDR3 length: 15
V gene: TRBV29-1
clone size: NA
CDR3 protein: CSVEDRSGRIGNEHF

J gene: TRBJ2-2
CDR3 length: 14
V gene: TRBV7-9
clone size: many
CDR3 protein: CAIPIASNTGELFF

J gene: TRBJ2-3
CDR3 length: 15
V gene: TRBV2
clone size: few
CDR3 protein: CASSTGGLNTDTQYF

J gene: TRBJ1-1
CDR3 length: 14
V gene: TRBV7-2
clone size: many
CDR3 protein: CASSPSVRGTEAFF

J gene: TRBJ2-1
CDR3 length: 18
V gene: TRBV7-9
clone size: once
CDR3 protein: CASSLRRRVAGGFNEQFF

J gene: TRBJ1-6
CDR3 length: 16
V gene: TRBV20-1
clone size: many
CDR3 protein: CSARDGSTGTNSPLHF

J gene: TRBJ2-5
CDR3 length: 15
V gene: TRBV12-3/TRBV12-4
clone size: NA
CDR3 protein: CASSFPAGGRETQYF

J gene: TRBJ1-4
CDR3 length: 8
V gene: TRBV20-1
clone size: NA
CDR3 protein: CSARVDSF

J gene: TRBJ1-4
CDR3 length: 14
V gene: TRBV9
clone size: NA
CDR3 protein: CASSATGGSEKLFF

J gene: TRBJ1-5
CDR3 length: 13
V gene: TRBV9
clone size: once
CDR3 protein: CASSVDSVGPQHF

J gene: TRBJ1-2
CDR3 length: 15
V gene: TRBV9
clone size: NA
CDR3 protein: CASSKGPDSNYGYTF

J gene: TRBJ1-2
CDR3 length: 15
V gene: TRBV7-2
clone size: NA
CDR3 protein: CASSLGTGGAYGYTF

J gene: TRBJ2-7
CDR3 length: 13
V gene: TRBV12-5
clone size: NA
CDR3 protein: CASGSTSGNEQYF

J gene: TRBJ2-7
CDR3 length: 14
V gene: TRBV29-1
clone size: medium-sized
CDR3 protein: CSVVPQGAFYEQYF